These 25 T cell receptor beta chains came from one sample sequenced in a study of cytomegalovirus exposure and HLA in healthy donors. The PCR employed 60 Vbeta primers together with 13 Jbeta primers. Sequencing used immunoSEQ multiplex PCR; TCRdb keeps in-frame clones, though not all of them. The sample contains 95,000 to 110,000 clones, roughly three quarters of which appear only once. Sequenced sample: PBMCs. These receptors were collected from a woman between 35 and 50 years old in good health and CMV-seronegative.

A word on this clone: The germline gene is not matched at one end of the junction; a read error may be the cause. The chain couples TRBV5-1 to TRBJ1-2, with a tentative D call TRBD1 (5 bases). Germline assignment: CDR1 SGHRS and CDR2 YFSETQ. The CDR3 contains 13 residues. The CDR3 reads CASSSGAGTQSYF. The CDR3 DNA reads as TGCGCCAGCAGCTCTGGGGCGGGGACCCAATCATACTTC.

The V and J genes are TRBV5-5 and TRBJ2-2; D perhaps matches TRBD1 (6 bases). Germline V gene data show CDR1 as SGHKS and CDR2 as YYEKEE (reference sequence). This CDR3 comprises 15 residues. The V end lost 3 bases, the J end lost 8 bases, and 17 bases lay between the germline ends. The chain's CDR3 is CASSSLRGRGGELFF. CDR3 nucleotide sequence: TGTGCCAGCAGCTCGCTCAGGGGAAGGGGGGGGGAGCTGTTTTTT.

This sequence joins TRBV18 and TRBJ2-7, with TRBD2 matching 7 bases. CDR1 is KGHSH and CDR2 is LQKENI in the germline V gene. CDR3 length equals 13 residues. J gave up 4 bases and V 5 bases, and 5 bases lay outside the gene matches. The CDR3 loop reads CASSKASGYEQYF. In DNA form, the CDR3 reads TGTGCCAGCTCAAAGGCTAGCGGATACGAGCAGTACTTC.

CDR3 sequence reads: CSVLGALAITDTQYF. The CDR3 nucleotides read TGCAGCGTCCTCGGCGCTCTAGCGATCACAGATACGCAGTATTTT. The V call is TRBV29-1, the J call TRBJ2-3, with D possibly matching TRBD2 (6 bases). Between the trimmed V and J ends, which lost 6 bases and 2 bases, there was a span of 18 bases. Germline V lookup: CDR1 SQVTM, CDR2 ANQGSEA. This CDR3 is built from 15 residues.

Notes on this clone: A read error may produce the germline difference seen at one junction end. This chain joins TRBV27 and TRBJ2-7; TRBD2 is a possible D gene (6 bases). Germline V CDR1 and CDR2: MNHEY, SMNVEV (reference sequence). The CDR3 loop spans 15 amino acids. DNA for the CDR3: TGTGCCAGCCGTTTAGGCCCGCGGGGTCCCTACGAGCAGTACTTC. This codes for CASRLGPRGPYEQYF.

J is TRBJ1-6 and V is TRBV9; D gene uncertain. Germline lookup yields CDR1 SGDLS and CDR2 YYNGEE. The CDR3 spans 16 residues. The V and J ends lost 0 bases and 3 bases respectively, with 10 bases between them. CDR3 coding DNA: TGTGCCAGCAGCGTAGACGTCGGGATCTATAATTCACCCCTCCACTTT. Protein product: CASSVDVGIYNSPLHF.

The rearrangement links TRBV4-1 to TRBJ2-1; D is possibly TRBD2 (5 bases). CDR3 size: 14 residues. V lost 6 bases, J lost 6 bases, and 15 bases lay in between. Germline lookup yields CDR1 MGHRA and CDR2 YSYEKL. CDR3 sequence: CASRTPGISNEQFF. The CDR3 coding sequence is TGCGCCAGCAGAACCCCCGGGATTTCCAATGAGCAGTTCTTC.

The J gene is TRBJ2-7, the V gene TRBV5-1, with 12 bases fitting TRBD2. The CDR3 runs 16 residues. Per germline, CDR1 SGHRS and CDR2 YFSETQ. The V and J ends lost 4 bases and 5 bases, in that order; junction bases with no gene match: 10. This CDR3 reads CASSKAPSGRDDEQYF. The CDR3 coding sequence is TGCGCCAGCAGCAAAGCCCCTAGCGGGAGGGATGACGAGCAGTACTTC.

In its sample, this clone was seen once. This chain links TRBV7-3 with TRBJ1-1; 7 bases map to TRBD1. After removal of 2 bases from V and 9 bases from J, the junction contained 6 bases not matched to a gene. CDR1 and CDR2 from the germline V gene are SGHTA and FQGTGA. The CDR3 is made up of 13 amino acids. CDR3 DNA sequence: TGTGCCAGCAGCTTAGGGACAGAATTTAAAGCTTTCTTT. Protein: CASSLGTEFKAFF.

The rearrangement joins TRBV7-3 to TRBJ2-1; 11 nucleotides agree with TRBD1. This CDR3 contains 15 residues. The V gene end was trimmed by 3 bases and the J gene end by 4 bases; junction bases not matched to a gene: 2. From germline, CDR1 is SGHTA and CDR2 FQGTGA. CDR3 region: CASSFGQGAYNEQFF. CDR3 nucleotide sequence: TGTGCCAGCAGCTTTGGACAGGGGGCTTACAATGAGCAGTTCTTC.

The chain uses TRBV7-9 and TRBJ1-5; maybe TRBD1 (5 bases). Germline V gives CDR1 SEHNR, CDR2 FQNEAQ (reference sequence). This CDR3 is built from 13 residues. V lost 5 bases and J lost 7, with 12 bases in between. This CDR3 is CASSAGGTQPQHF. CDR3 DNA sequence: TGTGCCAGCAGCGCCGGGGGGACCCAGCCCCAGCATTTT.

This chain uses TRBV2 with TRBJ2-7, with D unclear. The CDR3 totals 11 residues. Germline values: CDR1 SNHLY, CDR2 FYNNEI. The V end was cut by 2 bases, the J end by 4 bases, with 3 bases between. The CDR3 spells CASSETYEQYF. The DNA of the CDR3 is TGTGCCAGCAGTGAAACATACGAGCAGTACTTC.

This clone has a handful of counts. This rearrangement joins TRBV18 to TRBJ2-7, with 7 bases fitting TRBD1. The CDR3 loop spans 12 amino acids. The V gene end was trimmed by 8 bases and the J gene end by 0 bases; junction bases not matched to a gene: 1. Germline V gene data show CDR1 as KGHSH and CDR2 as LQKENI. In nucleotides, the CDR3 is TGTGCCAGCGGACAGGCCTCCTACGAGCAGTACTTC. Its protein is CASGQASYEQYF. The variable domain in full, completed from reference TRBV18 and TRBJ2-7, reads NAGVMQNPRHLVRRRGQEARLRCSPMKGHSHVYWYRQLPEEGLKFMVYLQKENIIDESGMPKERFSAEFPKEGPSILRIQQVVRGDSAAYFCASGQASYEQYFGPGTRLTVT.

V usage is TRBV7-2 and J usage is TRBJ2-3, with a weak D call TRBD2 (5 bases). V lost 5 bases and J lost 6, with 24 bases in between. The CDR3 length is 17 residues. Looked up from germline, CDR1 is SGHTA and CDR2 is FQGNSA. CDR3 bases: TGTGCCAGCAGCAGCCTTGCCTTATCTCGGGGTATGGATACGCAGTATTTT. Translation gives CASSSLALSRGMDTQYF.

Note on this clone: At the DNA level, this CDR3 is encoded by other sequences in the same sample as well. CDR3 coding DNA: TGTGCCAGCAGCTCGCCGGGACAGCCCCAGCATTTT. This gives the protein CASSSPGQPQHF. V gene TRBV7-2 combines with J gene TRBJ1-5; D uncertain. The CDR3 is 12 amino acids. Germline V lookup: CDR1 SGHTA, CDR2 FQGNSA. V lost 4 bases to trimming and J lost 7 bases, with 8 bases between them.

V gene TRBV4-3 combines with J gene TRBJ2-3; D unresolved. Germline V gene lookup returns CDR1 LGHNA and CDR2 YSLEER. V lost 4 bases to trimming and J lost 6 bases, with 5 bases between them. CDR3 length: 11 amino acids. This chain's CDR3 is CASSLPDTQYF. The CDR3 nucleotides are TGCGCCAGCAGCCTTCCTGATACGCAGTATTTT.

About this clone: At the DNA level, this CDR3 is encoded by other sequences in the same sample as well. The chain carries TRBV18 and TRBJ2-6; no reliable D call. Germline CDR1 KGHSH, CDR2 LQKENI. This CDR3 contains 16 residues. V was pared by 2 bases and J by 1 base, with 9 bases between. DNA of the CDR3: TGTGCCAGCTCACCAGGGCAAGTGTCTGGGGCCAACGTCCTGACTTTC. This encodes CASSPGQVSGANVLTF.

This chain connects TRBV7-3 to TRBJ1-6; TRBD1 might be the D (5 bases). This CDR3 is 14 amino acids long. Germline V gives CDR1 SGHTA, CDR2 FQGTGA. V shed 3 bases and J shed 9 bases, with 12 bases lying between them. CDR3 sequence (DNA): TGTGCCAGCAGCTTTGGTCCAGGGTCTTCACCCCTCCACTTT. It codes for CASSFGPGSSPLHF.

The chain links TRBV25-1 to TRBJ2-1; 10 nucleotides agree with TRBD2. The germline V gene encodes CDR1 MGHDK and CDR2 SYGVNS. The CDR3 has 17 amino acids. Trimming at V came to 7 bases and at J to 0 bases, leaving 9 bases not matched to a gene. The CDR3 loop reads CASMRAGGGSSYNEQFF. The CDR3 DNA follows: TGTGCCAGCATGAGAGCGGGAGGGGGGAGCTCCTACAATGAGCAGTTCTTC.

This clone was seen only once. The rearrangement uses TRBV28 and TRBJ2-7, with D possibly being TRBD2 (6 bases). Germline loops: CDR1 MDHEN, CDR2 SYDVKM. This CDR3 has 14 amino acids. The ends were cut back, 2 bases at V and 7 bases at J, with 15 bases in the middle. CDR3 sequence reads: CASSLLDREREQYF. The CDR3 DNA reads as TGTGCCAGCAGTTTACTGGACCGGGAGAGAGAGCAGTACTTC.

This chain joins TRBV7-9 and TRBJ2-3; D gene ambiguous. Between the trimmed V and J ends, which lost 3 bases and 4 bases, there was a span of 8 bases. The CDR3 has 13 amino acids. CDR1 is SEHNR, CDR2 FQNEAQ, per germline (reference sequence). Here the CDR3 reads CASSFLSPDTQYF. CDR3 DNA: TGTGCCAGCAGCTTTCTTAGCCCAGATACGCAGTATTTT. Supplemented by reference TRBV7-9 and TRBJ2-3, the full variable domain reads DTGVSQNPRHKITKRGQNVTFRCDPISEHNRLYWYRQTLGQGPEFLTYFQNEAQLEKSRLLSDRFSAERPKGSFSTLEIQRTEQGDSAMYLCASSFLSPDTQYFGPGTRLTVL.

This clone came up once. This chain links TRBV19 with TRBJ2-7; the D gene is possibly TRBD2 (6 bases). There are 16 residues in the CDR3. V was pared by 5 bases and J by 0 bases, with 17 bases between. Looked up from germline, CDR1 is LNHDA and CDR2 is SQIVND (reference sequence). The CDR3 bases are TGTGCCAGTAGTCCCGGGACTCCAATTAGCTCCTACGAGCAGTACTTC. Translating it yields CASSPGTPISSYEQYF.

The rearrangement links TRBV7-9 to TRBJ1-1, with D perhaps TRBD1 (5 bases). V was trimmed by 5 bases and J by 0 bases, leaving 10 bases between them. The V gene's germline CDR1 is SEHNR and CDR2 FQNEAQ (reference sequence). The CDR3 totals 14 residues. The CDR3 DNA reads as TGTGCCAGCAGCACCGGGACTTTGAACACTGAAGCTTTCTTT. Translated, it gives CASSTGTLNTEAFF. Complete variable domain (other parts from reference TRBV7-9 and TRBJ1-1): DTGVSQNPRHKITKRGQNVTFRCDPISEHNRLYWYRQTLGQGPEFLTYFQNEAQLEKSRLLSDRFSAERPKGSFSTLEIQRTEQGDSAMYLCASSTGTLNTEAFFGQGTRLTVV.

This clone occurred a few times. V usage is TRBV28 and J usage is TRBJ2-3; 9 bases are a match to TRBD2. Trimming cost V 4 bases and J 5 bases; bases outside gene matches: 10. The CDR3 extends over 16 amino acids. The germline gives CDR1 MDHEN, CDR2 SYDVKM. CDR3 sequence reads: CASSSVLAGEEDTQYF. The CDR3 coding sequence is TGTGCCAGCAGTTCCGTTTTAGCGGGAGAAGAAGATACGCAGTATTTT. Drawing the rest from reference TRBV28 and TRBJ2-3, the complete variable domain is DVKVTQSSRYLVKRTGEKVFLECVQDMDHENMFWYRQDPGLGLRLIYFSYDVKMKEKGDIPEGYSVSREKKERFSLILESASTNQTSMYLCASSSVLAGEEDTQYFGPGTRLTVL.

With regard to this clone: A read error may produce the germline difference seen at one junction end. The genes are TRBV7-2 and TRBJ1-5, with 10 bases that match TRBD1. The germline V gene has CDR1 SGHTA and CDR2 FQGNSA. CDR3 size: 14 residues. The CDR3 nucleotides are TGTGCCAGCAGCGCGACAGGGGGCAAGCAGCCCCAGCATTTT. The encoded protein is CASSATGGKQPQHF.